Below, 14 T cell receptor beta chains from the same sample are listed, as sequenced in a study of shared clonotypes between healthy human individuals. TCRdb's copy holds only in-frame clones and misses some; the assay was immunoSEQ multiplex PCR. The sample consists of some 2,500,000 clones, 80% to 95% of them appearing once. Sequencing input: naive CD4+ T cells from PBMCs. Specified subset: CD45RA+ positively selected. The receptors were sampled from a man aged 18 to 29 in good health. Some clones in this sample may be carry-over from other donors' samples.

A note on this clone: Different DNA sequences within this sample yield the same CDR3. The chain joins TRBV18 to TRBJ2-3; the D is unclear. The length of the CDR3 is 12 residues. CDR1 and CDR2 from the germline V gene are KGHSH and LQKENI. The ends were cut back, 1 base at V and 6 bases at J, with 5 bases in the middle. This CDR3 reads CASSPQADTQYF. The CDR3 DNA reads TGTGCCAGCTCACCACAGGCGGATACGCAGTATTTT. Looking up the rest from reference TRBV18 and TRBJ2-3 gives the full variable domain: NAGVMQNPRHLVRRRGQEARLRCSPMKGHSHVYWYRQLPEEGLKFMVYLQKENIIDESGMPKERFSAEFPKEGPSILRIQQVVRGDSAAYFCASSPQADTQYFGPGTRLTVL.

The chain couples TRBV19 to TRBJ2-1, with no clear D. Between the trimmed V and J ends, which lost 5 bases and 2 bases, there was a span of 13 bases. CDR3 size: 15 residues. Per germline, CDR1 LNHDA and CDR2 SQIVND (reference sequence). The CDR3: CASSPRSHPYNEQFF. CDR3 coding DNA: TGTGCCAGTAGTCCCCGAAGTCACCCCTACAATGAGCAGTTCTTC.

V is TRBV9 and J is TRBJ2-5; D perhaps matches TRBD1 (5 bases). The CDR3 contains 15 residues. The germline gives CDR1 SGDLS, CDR2 YYNGEE. Between the trimmed V and J ends, which lost 0 bases and 5 bases, there was a span of 14 bases. The CDR3 is CASSVALGWGETQYF. CDR3 coding DNA: TGTGCCAGCAGCGTAGCACTGGGGTGGGGCGAGACCCAGTACTTC. Drawing the rest from reference TRBV9 and TRBJ2-5, the complete variable domain is DSGVTQTPKHLITATGQRVTLRCSPRSGDLSVYWYQQSLDQGLQFLIQYYNGEERAKGNILERFSAQQFPDLHSELNLSSLELGDSALYFCASSVALGWGETQYFGPGTRLLVL.

The chain couples TRBV5-1 to TRBJ2-3, with 8 bases lining up with TRBD1. Trimming removed 4 bases from V and 3 bases from J; junction bases left unmatched: 7. The CDR3 is 15 residues long. The germline V gene encodes CDR1 SGHRS and CDR2 YFSETQ. The CDR3 region has the DNA TGCGCCAGCAGCCTCTCGGACAGGGAGACAGATACGCAGTATTTT. Translating it yields CASSLSDRETDTQYF.

This clone showed up just a few times. The chain joins TRBV2 to TRBJ1-4, with 7 nucleotides matching TRBD1. CDR1 SNHLY and CDR2 FYNNEI come from the germline V gene. V gave up 8 bases and J gave up 5 bases; unmatched junction bases: 5. This CDR3 contains 13 residues. CDR3 DNA: TGTGCCAGCGCCAGGGGGGAAAATGAAAAACTGTTTTTT. It codes for CASARGENEKLFF. Combining the CDR3 with reference TRBV2 and TRBJ1-4 gives the whole variable domain EPEVTQTPSHQVTQMGQEVILRCVPISNHLYFYWYRQILGQKVEFLVSFYNNEISEKSEIFDDQFSVERPDGSNFTLKIRSTKLEDSAMYFCASARGENEKLFFGSGTQLSVL.

This chain links TRBV27 with TRBJ2-5; tentatively, D is TRBD2 (5 bases). The CDR3 consists of 15 residues. Trimming shortened V by 0 bases and J by 0 bases, and 8 bases separated the two germline ends. Per germline, CDR1 MNHEY and CDR2 SMNVEV (reference sequence). The CDR3 nucleotides are TGTGCCAGCAGTTTATCAGGGAGCCACCAAGAGACCCAGTACTTC. Protein product: CASSLSGSHQETQYF.

The chain couples TRBV29-1 to TRBJ1-2; TRBD1 aligns across 7 bases. Germline CDR1 SQVTM, CDR2 ANQGSEA. After removal of 6 bases from V and 13 bases from J, the junction contained 17 bases not matched to a gene. The CDR3 covers 13 residues. The CDR3 region has the DNA TGCAGCGTGTGCCGGGACAGCGGGGGTCCCAGCACCTTC. Translating it yields CSVCRDSGGPSTF.

V is TRBV19 and J is TRBJ2-5; 7 bases are a match to TRBD2. The CDR3 consists of 15 residues. J gave up 3 bases and V 5 bases, and 9 bases lay outside the gene matches. The V gene's germline CDR1 is LNHDA and CDR2 SQIVND (reference sequence). The CDR3 is CASSPWGGPKETQYF. The CDR3 DNA is TGTGCCAGTAGTCCCTGGGGGGGACCCAAAGAGACCCAGTACTTC.

The chain links TRBV2 to TRBJ2-1; TRBD2 matches 7 bases. The CDR3 is made up of 14 amino acids. CDR1 and CDR2 (germline): SNHLY, FYNNEI. V was clipped by 7 bases and J by 5 bases; unmatched bases: 8. For the CDR3, the DNA is TGTGCCAGCACCCCGGGAGGTTACAACAATGAGCAGTTCTTC. The encoded protein is CASTPGGYNNEQFF. Full variable domain (outside the CDR3, taken from reference TRBV2 and TRBJ2-1): EPEVTQTPSHQVTQMGQEVILRCVPISNHLYFYWYRQILGQKVEFLVSFYNNEISEKSEIFDDQFSVERPDGSNFTLKIRSTKLEDSAMYFCASTPGGYNNEQFFGPGTRLTVL.

This chain joins TRBV2 and TRBJ2-1; no definite D call. With 4 bases removed from V and 8 bases from J, the gap between germline ends came to 9 bases. CDR1 is SNHLY and CDR2 is FYNNEI in the germline V gene. The CDR3 is 12 amino acids. CDR3 region: CASSVGYHEQFF. CDR3 nucleotides: TGTGCCAGCAGTGTCGGGTATCATGAGCAGTTCTTC.

This clone was recorded only once. Other DNA sequences in this specimen translate into the identical CDR3. The V call is TRBV7-9, the J call TRBJ2-7; D gene ambiguous. The CDR3 runs to 13 residues. V shed 3 bases and J shed 1 base, with 7 bases lying between them. The germline gives CDR1 SEHNR, CDR2 FQNEAQ (reference sequence). Written as DNA, the CDR3 is TGTGCCAGCAGCTTGCTGGGGTCCTACGAGCAGTACTTC. It encodes CASSLLGSYEQYF.

The V call is TRBV6-5, the J call TRBJ1-1; a possible D gene is TRBD1 (5 bases). V was clipped by 2 bases and J by 1 base, with 8 bases between them. Germline CDR1 and CDR2: MNHEY and SVGAGI. There are 14 residues in the CDR3. For the CDR3, the DNA is TGTGCCAGCAGTTACCGGGACGCGAACACTGAAGCTTTCTTT. Amino acids: CASSYRDANTEAFF.

The gene calls are TRBV18 and TRBJ2-2; D gene ambiguous. Deletions cut 3 bases from V and 2 bases from J, with 13 bases between. There are 16 residues in the CDR3. Germline V gene data show CDR1 as KGHSH and CDR2 as LQKENI. In DNA, the CDR3 is TGTGCCAGCTCACCGGCTATCGTTTCAAACACCGGGGAGCTGTTTTTT. Translating it yields CASSPAIVSNTGELFF.

The chain links TRBV5-6 to TRBJ2-6; D not certain. V gave up 0 bases and J gave up 2 bases, with 6 bases separating them. Looked up from germline, CDR1 is SGHDT and CDR2 is YYEEEE. The CDR3 extends over 15 amino acids. The CDR3 loop reads CASSLVGTGANVLTF. The CDR3 bases are TGTGCCAGCAGCTTGGTGGGGACTGGGGCCAACGTCCTGACTTTC. Combining the CDR3 with reference TRBV5-6 and TRBJ2-6 gives the whole variable domain DAGVTQSPTHLIKTRGQQVTLRCSPKSGHDTVSWYQQALGQGPQFIFQYYEEEERQRGNFPDRFSGHQFPNYSSELNVNALLLGDSALYLCASSLVGTGANVLTFGAGSRLTVL.